This T cell receptor (beta chain) came from a study of vaccination effects on CD4 cells after COVID-19. Points from the study as a whole: The vaccine-induced clones of healthy vaccinees included only 1 of 255 that cross-reacted with common cold coronaviruses.

Libraries were prepared by immunoSEQ multiplex PCR; TCRdb keeps only in-frame clonotypes and omits some of them. The table lists over 45,000 clones, 60% to 85% of them singletons. Culture proceeded for 10 days, and CD4+ T cells were then isolated. A note on this clone: Its antigen is still unknown.

Trimming stripped 1 base from V and 7 bases from J, with 13 bases between. The germline CDR1 and CDR2 sequences are GTSNPN and SVGIG (reference sequence). The CDR3 length is 14 residues. This sequence was found in a human donor who received a COVID-19 vaccine. The chain employs TRBV30 and TRBJ1-4; maybe TRBD1 (5 bases). The sample in question was CD4+ T cells from PBMCs cultured without peptide, obtained before COVID-19 vaccination. The CDR3 nucleotides are TGTGCCTGGAGTGCTAGGGGATTTACTGAAAAACTGTTTTTT. It encodes CAWSARGFTEKLFF.